These 25 T cell receptor beta chains share one sample of origin, sequenced in a study of blood T cells in healthy people across ages. A second roughly 6 to 11 cycle PCR used barcoded and J-beta primers. TCRdb re-called the 5' RACE reads through MiXCR, storing one row per CDR3 protein. The table has over 500,000 distinct CDR3 sequences, approximately 52% seen once. The material sequenced was blood. The source of these receptors is a woman older than 75 in good health.

This clonotype was recorded at least ten times. DNA of the CDR3: TGCGCCAGCAGCTTGGAAGCCTTCACAGATACGCAGTATTTT. Amino acid sequence: CASSLEAFTDTQYF. V usage is TRBV5-1 and J usage is TRBJ2-3; no clear D. The CDR3 consists of 14 residues. Trimming took 0 bases from V and 2 from J, leaving 7 bases between them. CDR1 is SGHRS and CDR2 is YFSETQ in the germline V gene. Variable domain in full (rest from reference TRBV5-1 and TRBJ2-3): KAGVTQTPRYLIKTRGQQVTLSCSPISGHRSVSWYQQTPGQGLQFLFEYFSETQRNKGNFPGRFSGRQFSNSRSEMNVSTLELGDSALYLCASSLEAFTDTQYFGPGTRLTVL.

The rearrangement joins TRBV4-2 to TRBJ2-4; 11 bases match TRBD2. The better agreement between TRBJ2-7 and the DNA end casts doubt on the J call. CDR3 length: 19 amino acids. In germline, CDR1 is LGHNA, CDR2 YNFKEQ. The CDR3 bases are TGTGCCAGCAGCCTCCAACCTAGCGGGGGGCCCCGAGCTGGCTACGAGCAGTACTTC. Residues: CASSLQPSGGPRAGYEQYF.

Worth noting for this clonotype: A read error is possible here, since a much larger clone lies one base away. The genes are TRBV5-1 and TRBJ2-1; TRBD1 agrees at 9 bases. With V trimmed by 2 bases and J by 13 bases, 10 bases remained unmatched. Germline CDR1 reads SGHRS; CDR2 reads YFSETQ. This CDR3 spans 14 amino acids. The CDR3 reads CASSLQGAGETQFF. In DNA form, the CDR3 reads TGCGCCAGCAGCTTACAGGGGGCCGGAGAGACCCAGTTCTTC.

This clonotype was seen many times. The chain combines TRBV27 with TRBJ2-3; D is unclear. Trimming removed 2 bases at V and 5 bases at J, with 8 bases between. Germline V lookup: CDR1 MNHEY, CDR2 SMNVEV (reference sequence). The CDR3 covers 13 residues. This CDR3 reads CASSLNRLDTQYF. The CDR3 DNA reads as TGTGCCAGCAGTTTAAATCGGTTAGATACGCAGTATTTT.

The genes are TRBV4-1 and TRBJ1-2; D remains unclear. CDR1 MGHRA and CDR2 YSYEKL come from the germline V gene. The CDR3 is made up of 15 amino acids. Trimming took 0 bases from V and 1 from J, leaving 9 bases between them. In DNA, the CDR3 is TGCGCCAGCAGCCAAGAAGTCCCTCTTAACTATGGCTACACCTTC. Protein product: CASSQEVPLNYGYTF.

To note about this clonotype: A read error may explain this, as a much larger clone is one base away. The CDR3 coding sequence is TGTGCCAGCAGTCTCCACCGGACTAGCGGAATGAATGAGCAGTTCTTC. Its translation: CASSLHRTSGMNEQFF. V gene TRBV6-2 or TRBV6-3 combines with J gene TRBJ2-1; 10 nucleotides match TRBD2. V shed 5 bases and J 7 bases; nucleotides not matched to a gene: 11. Per the germline V gene, CDR1 is MNHEY and CDR2 is SVGEGT. The CDR3 loop spans 16 amino acids.

The CDR3 DNA sequence: TGTGCCAGCAGCCGGGACCGGGGGTATCAGCCCCAGCATTTT. Translated, it gives CASSRDRGYQPQHF. V is TRBV2 and J is TRBJ1-5, with D tentatively TRBD1 (5 bases). This CDR3 contains 14 residues. V lost 6 bases and J lost 5, with 14 bases in between. The germline gives CDR1 SNHLY, CDR2 FYNNEI.

The J gene is TRBJ2-1, the V gene TRBV5-6; D remains ambiguous. The CDR3 runs 13 residues. Per the germline V gene, CDR1 is SGHDT and CDR2 is YYEEEE. The V end was cut by 3 bases, the J end by 10 bases, with 14 bases between. CDR3 sequence reads: CASSWEWREEQFF. The CDR3 DNA sequence: TGTGCCAGCAGCTGGGAATGGCGAGAAGAGCAGTTCTTC.

This clonotype has a handful of counts. The gene calls are TRBV18 and TRBJ1-1; a possible D gene is TRBD1 (6 bases). V lost 1 base, J lost 5 bases, and 11 bases lay in between. CDR3 size: 14 residues. Germline CDR1 reads KGHSH; CDR2 reads LQKENI. CDR3 nucleotide sequence: TGTGCCAGCTCACCACGGGGGGCAGGGACTGAAGCTTTCTTT. Protein product: CASSPRGAGTEAFF.

This clonotype has at least ten counts. The rearrangement links TRBV4-2 to TRBJ2-3; no clear D. The CDR3 extends over 15 amino acids. CDR1 LGHNA and CDR2 YNFKEQ come from the germline V gene. Trimming stripped 1 base from V and 0 bases from J, with 8 bases between. Written as DNA, the CDR3 is TGTGCCAGCAGCCAAGTCGGCTACAGCACAGATACGCAGTATTTT. It encodes CASSQVGYSTDTQYF.

This clonotype came up a few times. This rearrangement joins TRBV13 to TRBJ1-2; D gene ambiguous. The V end lost 0 bases, the J end lost 5 bases, and 7 bases lay between the germline ends. CDR3 length: 13 amino acids. Looked up from germline, CDR1 is PRHDT and CDR2 is FYEKMQ (reference sequence). This CDR3 reads CASSLGTNYGYTF. The DNA for the CDR3 is TGTGCCAGCAGCTTAGGGACAAATTATGGCTACACCTTC.

The genes are TRBV20-1 and TRBJ2-4; 7 bases fit TRBD1. Germline CDR1 DFQATT, CDR2 SNEGSKA (reference sequence). J lost 0 bases, V lost 6 bases, and 5 bases had no gene match. This CDR3 has 14 residues. The DNA for the CDR3 is TGCAGTGCCCTGGGACAGTTAGCCAAAAACATTCAGTACTTC. Translated, it gives CSALGQLAKNIQYF.

This clonotype was detected a few times. The chain links TRBV29-1 to TRBJ2-4; perhaps TRBD1 as D (5 bases). Looked up from germline, CDR1 is SQVTM and CDR2 is ANQGSEA. There are 14 residues in the CDR3. The V end was cut by 2 bases, the J end by 3 bases, with 11 bases between. Here the CDR3 reads CSVEQGDSKNIQYF. The CDR3 region has the DNA TGCAGCGTTGAACAGGGTGATAGCAAAAACATTCAGTACTTC.

The V call is TRBV4-1, the J call TRBJ2-5; D gene unclear. CDR3 length: 15 residues. Germline V lookup: CDR1 MGHRA, CDR2 YSYEKL. V was clipped by 1 base and J by 5 bases, with 14 bases between them. The CDR3 bases are TGCGCCAGCAGCCAAGGTGGTGGGGTTCGGGAGACCCAGTACTTC. Translation gives CASSQGGGVRETQYF.

This chain connects TRBV30 to TRBJ2-7; the D gene is possibly TRBD2 (5 bases). CDR1 and CDR2 (germline): GTSNPN, SVGIG (reference sequence). CDR3 length: 13 residues. V lost 3 bases, J lost 7 bases, and 16 bases lay in between. For the CDR3, the DNA is TGTGCCTGGAGAGTTGGGAGCCGAAGTGAGCAGTACTTC. It specifies CAWRVGSRSEQYF.

V and J are TRBV7-2 and TRBJ2-4; D is perhaps TRBD1 (6 bases). Trimming pared 2 bases from V and 0 bases from J, leaving 23 bases between. This CDR3 spans 20 amino acids. The germline V gene has CDR1 SGHTA and CDR2 FQGNSA. This CDR3 reads CASSLMGQGSLLLAKNIQYF. The CDR3 nucleotides are TGTGCCAGCAGCTTAATGGGGCAGGGGTCCCTCCTATTAGCCAAAAACATTCAGTACTTC.

This clonotype was counted ten times or more. The rearrangement links TRBV30 to TRBJ1-5; 9 nucleotides agree with TRBD1. The CDR3 totals 13 residues. Germline CDR1 GTSNPN, CDR2 SVGIG (reference sequence). V lost 1 base, J lost 7 bases, and 2 bases stayed unmatched. CDR3 residues: CAWSGGQGQPQHF. CDR3 in DNA: TGTGCCTGGAGTGGGGGACAGGGACAGCCCCAGCATTTT.

The V gene is TRBV28, the J gene TRBJ1-2; no reliable D call. The CDR3 covers 13 residues. The V and J ends lost 2 bases and 4 bases respectively, with 8 bases between them. The germline V gene encodes CDR1 MDHEN and CDR2 SYDVKM. This CDR3 is CASSLEKPYGYTF. CDR3 bases: TGTGCCAGCAGTTTAGAGAAACCCTATGGCTACACCTTC.

V gene TRBV29-1 combines with J gene TRBJ2-7; 9 bases agree with TRBD2. Germline V gene data show CDR1 as SQVTM and CDR2 as ANQGSEA. CDR3 length equals 15 residues. The junction had 10 bases not matched to a gene; V was cut back by 4 bases and J by 3 bases. The CDR3 region is CSVVGRTSDNYEQYF. CDR3 DNA sequence: TGCAGCGTTGTGGGGAGGACTAGCGACAACTACGAGCAGTACTTC.

This rearrangement joins TRBV12-3 or TRBV12-4 to TRBJ2-1, with TRBD1 matching 7 bases. The end of the DNA fits TRBJ2-7 better, so the J call may be wrong. The CDR3 is made up of 14 amino acids. The CDR3 protein is CASSLTGQAGEQYF. The CDR3 DNA sequence: TGTGCCAGCAGTTTGACCGGACAGGCGGGCGAGCAGTACTTC.

The V call is TRBV12-3 or TRBV12-4, the J call TRBJ2-3; TRBD1 aligns across 7 bases. V lost 6 bases, J lost 4 bases, and 10 bases stayed unmatched. The CDR3 has 15 residues. This chain's CDR3 is CASRPDRAPPDTQYF. The CDR3 DNA sequence: TGTGCCAGCAGACCTGACAGGGCACCCCCAGATACGCAGTATTTT.

The gene calls are TRBV25-1 and TRBJ1-1; a weak D match, TRBD1 (6 bases). V lost 1 base and J 4 bases, leaving 13 bases between the germline ends. Germline values: CDR1 MGHDK, CDR2 SYGVNS. There are 15 residues in the CDR3. The CDR3 sequence is CASSESRGGGTEAFF. DNA for the CDR3: TGTGCCAGCAGTGAATCTAGGGGGGGAGGCACTGAAGCTTTCTTT.

This clonotype was recorded many times. The chain employs TRBV5-1 and TRBJ2-5; D is unclear. The CDR3 contains 11 residues. The V end was cut by 7 bases, the J end by 8 bases, with 12 bases between. Germline loops: CDR1 SGHRS, CDR2 YFSETQ. The CDR3 reads CASREEGTQYF. CDR3 nucleotides: TGCGCCAGCCGCGAAGAAGGAACCCAGTACTTC.

The chain joins TRBV20-1 to TRBJ2-3; TRBD2 might be the D (5 bases). V lost 4 bases, J lost 7 bases, and 21 bases lay in between. CDR3 length: 15 residues. Germline CDR1 is DFQATT and CDR2 is SNEGSKA (reference sequence). The CDR3 protein is CSATHLARSTNTQYF. CDR3 sequence (DNA): TGCAGTGCTACCCACCTAGCCCGATCTACAAATACGCAGTATTTT.

CDR3 nucleotide sequence: TGTGCCAGCAGCCAAGATGAGGACAGGTTCACAGATACGCAGTATTTT. It codes for CASSQDEDRFTDTQYF. V and J are TRBV3-1 and TRBJ2-3; 7 bases are shared with TRBD1. The CDR3 length is 16 residues. J lost 2 bases, V lost 0 bases, and 5 bases had no gene match. Germline loops: CDR1 LGHDT, CDR2 YNNKEL (reference sequence).